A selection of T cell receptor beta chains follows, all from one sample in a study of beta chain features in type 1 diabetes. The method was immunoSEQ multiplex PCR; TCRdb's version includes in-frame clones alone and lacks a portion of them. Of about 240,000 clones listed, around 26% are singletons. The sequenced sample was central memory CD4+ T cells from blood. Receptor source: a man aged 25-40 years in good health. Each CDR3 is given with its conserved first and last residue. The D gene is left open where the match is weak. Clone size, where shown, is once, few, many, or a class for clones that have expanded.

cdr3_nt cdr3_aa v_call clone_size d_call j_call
TGCGCCAGCAGCCAAGATGTTCACGGGGACACTGAAGCTTTCTTT CASSQDVHGDTEAFF TRBV4-1 - - TRBJ1-1
TGTGCCTGGAGTGGGACCGGGACAGTCGTCGGGTCACCCCTCCACTTT CAWSGTGTVVGSPLHF TRBV30 few TRBD1 TRBJ1-6
TGTGCCAGCAGCTTAACCGGTCCCAAAGGTGGCGGCTACACCTTC CASSLTGPKGGGYTF TRBV7-2 few - TRBJ1-2
TGTGCCAGCAGCTTAGGGTCCTACGAGCAGTACTTC CASSLGSYEQYF TRBV7-2 - - TRBJ2-7
TGTGCCAGCAGCTTAGGGTCCCAGAGCACTGAAGCTTTCTTT CASSLGSQSTEAFF TRBV7-9 few - TRBJ1-1
TGTGCCAGCAGCTTGGCCACCACCGGGGAGCTGTTTTTT CASSLATTGELFF TRBV5-6 - - TRBJ2-2
TGTGCCAGCAGTTTCCCCGGACAGGGAAACACCATATATTTT CASSFPGQGNTIYF TRBV25-1 - - TRBJ1-3
TGCAGCGTTGCTAGCGGGACCTACGAGCAGTACTTC CSVASGTYEQYF TRBV29-1 once TRBD2 TRBJ2-7
TGTGCCAGCTCTAAATGGACGGAGTCCGGCGAGCAGTACTTC CASSKWTESGEQYF TRBV6-5 - - TRBJ2-7
TGTGCCACCGGGACTAGCGGGAGAGGGTACGAGCAGTACTTC CATGTSGRGYEQYF TRBV7-9 few TRBD2 TRBJ2-7
TGTGCCAGCGGGACCTCTAGCGATACCTACGAGCAGTACTTC CASGTSSDTYEQYF TRBV7-2 few - TRBJ2-7
TGTGCCAGCAGCTCCAAAACCGGGACCCACTACGAGCAGTACTTC CASSSKTGTHYEQYF TRBV7-2 - - TRBJ2-7
TGTGCCAGCAGTGATCAGGGGGCCAACGTCCTGACTTTC CASSDQGANVLTF TRBV2 few - TRBJ2-6
TGTGCCAGCAGCTTAGTAGCGGGGCGCCAAACCTACGAGCAGTACTTC CASSLVAGRQTYEQYF TRBV7-2 - TRBD2 TRBJ2-7
TGTGCCAGCAGCCAAGAAGTACTAGCGGGGGGGCCGGAGTATTTT CASSQEVLAGGPEYF TRBV4-2 - TRBD2 TRBJ2-3
TGTGCCAGCAGCGAGACTTGGAAGACAGGGAACGAGCAGTACTTC CASSETWKTGNEQYF TRBV9 few TRBD1 TRBJ2-7
TGTGCCAGCAGGAGGGACAGTCACTACGAGCAGTACTTC CASRRDSHYEQYF TRBV6-6 few TRBD1 TRBJ2-7
TGTGCCAGCAGCTTAGCCGGGAGGTCAAACTACGAGCAGTACTTC CASSLAGRSNYEQYF TRBV7-2 - TRBD2 TRBJ2-7
TGCGCCAGCAGAAGGGACAGTACTTACGAGCAGTACTTC CASRRDSTYEQYF TRBV5-1 - TRBD1 TRBJ2-7
TGCGCCAGCGTCGGCAGACTAAGGGGCACTGAAGCTTTCTTT CASVGRLRGTEAFF TRBV4-1 once - TRBJ1-1
TGCGCCAGCAGCCAAGATGAAGCGGGAGGGCCCTACGAGCAGTACTTC CASSQDEAGGPYEQYF TRBV4-3 - TRBD2 TRBJ2-7
TGTGCCAGCAGCTTAGATGGTTGGCTAGCGGGAAACTACGAGCAGTACTTC CASSLDGWLAGNYEQYF TRBV5-4 few TRBD2 TRBJ2-7
TGTGCTAGTGGGGACAGCTACAATGAGCAGTTCTTC CASGDSYNEQFF TRBV12-5 many - TRBJ2-1
TGCGCCAGCAGCCAAGAGACAGGGGGCTACAATGAGCAGTTCTTC CASSQETGGYNEQFF TRBV4-3 many TRBD1 TRBJ2-1
TGTGCCAGCAGCTCCAGCCCCAACTTCGAGCAGTACTTC CASSSSPNFEQYF TRBV7-2 - - TRBJ2-7
TGTGCCAGCAGCTTGAACGGGGAGCTGTTTTTT CASSLNGELFF TRBV5-4 - - TRBJ2-2
TGCAGCGGCGGGGACAGTCAAGAGACCCAGTACTTC CSGGDSQETQYF TRBV29-1 few - TRBJ2-5
TGTGCCAGCAGTCGAAGGACTAGGGGGGAGACCCAGTACTTC CASSRRTRGETQYF TRBV7-2 - - TRBJ2-5
TGTGCCAGCAGCTTAAAGTCGGGAGCGGGAGATACGCAGTATTTT CASSLKSGAGDTQYF TRBV7-2 - - TRBJ2-3
TGTGCCAGCAGCCCGGTCCTTTTCCAAGAGACCCAGTACTTC CASSPVLFQETQYF TRBV14 - - TRBJ2-5
TGCAGCGCTCTACTACGAGAGGCCCAGTACTTC CSALLREAQYF TRBV29-1 - - TRBJ2-5
TGTGCCAGCAGCGGGACAGGGGCTGAAGCTTTCTTT CASSGTGAEAFF TRBV5-6 few TRBD1 TRBJ1-1
TGTGCCAGCAGCTTAGCAGCACCCCAGTACTTC CASSLAAPQYF TRBV7-2 - - TRBJ2-5
TGTGCCAGCTCACTTCCACTCCGAGGCCCGTACTTC CASSLPLRGPYF TRBV18 - - TRBJ2-5
TGTGCCAGCAGTGAACAGGGAAATCAGCCCCAGCATTTT CASSEQGNQPQHF TRBV6-1 few - TRBJ1-5
TGTGCCAGCAGTGACGGGACAGATCAAGAGACCCAGTACTTC CASSDGTDQETQYF TRBV6-1 few TRBD1 TRBJ2-5
TGCAGCGTTGAGTTAAGATTGAACACTGAAGCTTTCTTT CSVELRLNTEAFF TRBV29-1 - - TRBJ1-1
TGTGCCAGCAGCTTAGAATCGAATGAGCAGTTCTTC CASSLESNEQFF TRBV7-2 - - TRBJ2-1
TGTGCCAGCAGCTTAGTAGTCATCAGCGGGGACCCCTACGAGCAGTACTTC CASSLVVISGDPYEQYF TRBV7-9 - TRBD2 TRBJ2-7
TGTGCCAGCAGTGAAGGGGCCTATAATTCACCCCTCCACTTT CASSEGAYNSPLHF TRBV25-1 - - TRBJ1-6
TGTGCCACCAGCAGAGATCCATCGTGGGACGAGCAGTACTTC CATSRDPSWDEQYF TRBV15 - - TRBJ2-7
TGTGCCTCAACGCGGGGCGGCTCCTACGAGCAGTACTTC CASTRGGSYEQYF TRBV7-2 - - TRBJ2-7
TGTGCCAGCACTCCGGGACTCACCATTCGGGAGACCCAGTACTTC CASTPGLTIRETQYF TRBV7-7 - - TRBJ2-5
TGTGCCAGTAGTATCGGAACCGGGACTAGGTCCTACAATGAGCAGTTCTTC CASSIGTGTRSYNEQFF TRBV19 few TRBD2 TRBJ2-1
TGTGCCCGGGGCCAACAACAGGGAGCTGAAGCTTTCTTT CARGQQQGAEAFF TRBV30 few - TRBJ1-1
TGTGCCAGCAGCTTGATATCAGGAGGGACCAACACAGATACGCAGTATTTT CASSLISGGTNTDTQYF TRBV5-4 - - TRBJ2-3
TGCGCCAGCAGCCTTAGGAAAGGGGGTAACGATGAGCAGTTCTTC CASSLRKGGNDEQFF TRBV5-1 - - TRBJ2-1
TGTGCCAGCAGTCGACAGGGGCGGGACGAAAAACTGTTTTTT CASSRQGRDEKLFF TRBV6-1 - TRBD1 TRBJ1-4
TGTGCCAGCAGCTTGGTAGCAGGGGGCCTTTACGAGCAGTACTTC CASSLVAGGLYEQYF TRBV5-4 few TRBD1 TRBJ2-7
TGTGCCACCAGCAGAGATCCCACCACCGAGCAGTACTTC CATSRDPTTEQYF TRBV15 - - TRBJ2-7
TGTGCCAGCAGCCAATTGTGGGGAGACAATCAGCCCCAGCATTTT CASSQLWGDNQPQHF TRBV16 few - TRBJ1-5
TGTGCCATCAGTGAGTCTAGAGATAATTCACCCCTCCACTTT CAISESRDNSPLHF TRBV10-3 - - TRBJ1-6
TGTGCCAGCAGTGACCAGGTCTACAATGAGCAGTTCTTC CASSDQVYNEQFF TRBV2 - - TRBJ2-1
TGTGCCAGCAGCCAAGGGTTAGTGCAGTACTTC CASSQGLVQYF TRBV14 few - TRBJ2-7